The sequence of this T cell receptor (beta chain) was determined in a study of Ad26.COV2.S vaccination and SARS-CoV-2 variants. Specified treatment: some 20 received Ad26.COV2.S at low or high dose, single or two shots; several received placebo; per-sample allocation not given. Sampling was done on day 63 after the first vaccine or placebo injection. TCRdb's copy holds only in-frame clones and misses some; the assay was immunoSEQ multiplex PCR. The profile shows approximately 410,000 clones, about nine tenths of them singletons. CDR1 and CDR2 (germline): LGHDT, YNNKEL (reference sequence). This CDR3 is built from 17 residues. The junction had 10 bases not matched to a gene; V was cut back by 0 bases and J by 6 bases.

The source of this sequence is a person between 18 and 60 years old who received the Ad26.COV2.S COVID-19 vaccine or a placebo. The chain is built from TRBV3-1 (or the pseudogene TRBV3-2) and TRBJ1-2; 10 nucleotides agree with TRBD1. This specimen consisted of peripheral blood, obtained in a trial of Ad26.COV2.S vaccine versus placebo. CDR3 DNA sequence: TGTGCCAGCAGCCAAGATAGCGTGGGGGACAGGGGAAATGGCTACACCTTC. Translating it yields CASSQDSVGDRGNGYTF.